Below, one TCR beta chain is given with its context. This clonotype showed up just a few times. Which antigen it targets is not known. No per-base quality is available; no much larger clone lies one base away. The roughly 39 donors, aged 6 to 90 years, were systemically healthy Caucasian individuals from Russia. Approximately 11 milliliters of peripheral blood were drawn from each donor into EDTA-treated Vacutainer tubes. PBMCs were isolated by Ficoll-Paque density-gradient centrifugation, with at least 7 million obtained per sample. Total RNA was extracted from PBMCs with Trizol reagent, with at least 6 micrograms obtained per sample. Naive CD45RAhigh/CD27high T cell percentages were measured by flow cytometry on a PBMC aliquot from every donor. The data were obtained in a study of blood T cells in healthy people across ages (dated by TCRdb to between 2014 and 2017). Regarding the study in general: In model experiments, template switching captured roughly one uniquely barcoded TCR beta cDNA molecule for every two T cells. Using deep sequencing normalized with unique cDNA molecular identifiers, the study measured how TCR beta repertoire diversity changes with age. The donors were split into four age groups: young (average 16 years), middle-aged (roughly 42), aged (roughly 65) and long-lived (approximately 80). Donors of different ages were randomly distributed across sequencing lanes to avoid experimental bias. Two additional independent replicas of 1 million unique cDNA reads from the same blood draw were analyzed for two donors (one aged 18 to 29 and one aged 80 or older).

The protocol used for the library was 5' RACE. The run used an Illumina HiSeq 2500. The second PCR ran for about 7 to 11 cycles and used a J-beta primer mix along with a sample-barcoded 5' primer. Each TCR beta cDNA molecule received a unique molecular identifier from a template-switch 5' adaptor carrying 12 random nucleotides. Each sample yielded at least 2.5 million CDR3-containing paired-end reads. First-strand cDNA was synthesized from all RNA with the Mint cDNA synthesis kit, primed by a TRBC-specific oligonucleotide. All cDNA was treated with uracil-DNA glycosylase and then went through a first 18-cycle PCR with the universal primers M1SS and BC2_uni_R. The paper's data handling went like this. Each sample was normalized by randomly selecting 1 million high-quality reads, each carrying a distinct molecular identifier. Instead of being binned into consensus sequences, reads with shared molecular identifiers were discarded. MiTCR, set to a Q25 quality threshold and the strictest error-elimination algorithm, was used for CDR3 identification, clonotype clustering and error correction. A nonparametric unseen species model using Euler transformation provided a lower-bound estimate of total TCR beta diversity. TCRdb applied fastp at Q25 and MiXCR to the public reads, then kept only in-frame beta chains. A single entry per CDR3 protein holds the most common genes and DNA from its merged rows. None of the V and J calls come from the authors' own analysis; TCRdb made them. This sample has some 750,000 distinct CDR3 sequences in its table, and approximately 21% of those were observed once. Around 21% of the sample lies in the top ten.

The CDR3 covers 11 residues, taking in both the cysteine and the phenylalanine. The retained sequence is limited to the CDR3, 33 bases, with the frame set at the first base. The germline V end is reduced by 6 bases and the J end by 8 bases; junction bases left unmatched: 3. The paper as a whole reports these results and caveats: Conclusive comparison of naive and antigen-experienced compartments was prevented by the profiling of bulk unsorted PBMCs. Compared with the aged group, the long-lived group had more naive CD4+ T cells, fewer expanded clones and increased TCR diversity, a pattern suggesting age selection. Donor CMV infection status was unknown, potentially confounding age-related changes in expanded clonotypes. There was a strong correlation between observed TCR beta diversity and the percentage of naive T cells measured by flow cytometry. Estimates of total diversity based on one million sequenced T cells were regarded as lower bounds and as underestimates. As age increased, observed TCR beta diversity per million T cells dropped in a roughly linear way, and a significant reduction was already evident by age 40.

Rearrangement joined TRBV12-3 or TRBV12-4 to TRBJ1-1; 7 of the junction bases match TRBD1. The origin of this receptor is a man aged 65-85 years in good health. Sequencing input: blood. The CDR3 has the sequence CASRGQREAFF. The bases are TGTGCCAGCAGGGGACAGAGAGAAGCTTTCTTT.